This TCR beta chain was sequenced in a study of T cells in Graves' hyperthyroidism and ophthalmopathy. Over 9 ml of fresh peripheral blood supplied the PBMCs. Amplified TCR beta CDR3 regions derived from RNA transcripts. With the HTBI primer set, the TCR CDR3 went through a first round of RT-PCR. In TCRdb, the multiplex PCR reads were re-called with MiXCR into one record per CDR3 protein. The data hold approximately 520,000 distinct CDR3 sequences, with around 22% observed a single time. Per germline, CDR1 SEHNR and CDR2 FQNEAQ (reference sequence). CDR3 length: 13 amino acids. Between the trimmed V and J ends, which lost 4 bases and 4 bases, there was a span of 10 bases.

This TCR derives from a woman aged 25 to 39 with Graves' ophthalmopathy. The material sequenced was blood. The chain uses TRBV7-9 and TRBJ1-2; perhaps TRBD1 as D (5 bases). CDR3 in DNA: TGTGCCAGCAGCTCAACGACAGCCTATGGCTACACCTTC. Encoded protein: CASSSTTAYGYTF.